The 5 T cell receptor beta chains below come from one sample, sequenced in a study of shared clonotypes between healthy human individuals. Assay: immunoSEQ multiplex PCR; the TCRdb copy retains only in-frame clones and omits some. The table has about 530,000 clones, less than 96% seen once. The source material was naive CD4+ T cells sorted from blood. Subset here: CD45RA+ positively selected. All receptors derive from a woman in her twenties or thirties in good health.

The CDR3 coding sequence is TGTGCCAGCAGGTTGGGACAGGGAAAGAACGAGCAGTACTTC. This encodes CASRLGQGKNEQYF. The chain uses TRBV27 and TRBJ2-5, with TRBD1 identical over 9 bases. The J call is uncertain, as TRBJ2-7 better fits the DNA end. This CDR3 has 14 residues. In germline, CDR1 is MNHEY, CDR2 SMNVEV (reference sequence).

The chain couples TRBV11-3 to TRBJ1-5; 7 bases match TRBD1. V gave up 5 bases and J gave up 4 bases; unmatched junction bases: 2. The germline CDR1 and CDR2 sequences are SGHNT and YENEEA. The CDR3 sequence is 13 residues long. Written as DNA, the CDR3 is TGTGCCAGCAGCCTGGACAGGAATCAGCCCCAGCATTTT. Its protein is CASSLDRNQPQHF.

The chain carries TRBV28 and TRBJ2-7; no clear D gene. The germline gives CDR1 MDHEN, CDR2 SYDVKM. V lost 4 bases and J 7 bases, leaving 11 bases between the germline ends. This CDR3 spans 12 amino acids. The chain's CDR3 is CASSSTPVEQYF. The DNA for the CDR3 is TGTGCCAGCAGTTCAACCCCGGTTGAGCAGTACTTC. The whole variable domain, filled in from reference TRBV28 and TRBJ2-7, reads DVKVTQSSRYLVKRTGEKVFLECVQDMDHENMFWYRQDPGLGLRLIYFSYDVKMKEKGDIPEGYSVSREKKERFSLILESASTNQTSMYLCASSSTPVEQYFGPGTRLTVT.

This chain connects TRBV28 to TRBJ2-7; D may correspond to TRBD1 or TRBD2 (6 bases each). Germline values: CDR1 MDHEN, CDR2 SYDVKM. V was shortened by 3 bases and J by 2 bases, with 11 bases between the two germline ends. This CDR3 contains 14 residues. The CDR3 coding sequence is TGTGCCAGCAGTTTTGGAGGGGACACCTACGAGCAGTACTTC. Its protein is CASSFGGDTYEQYF.

The J gene is TRBJ2-5, the V gene TRBV27; no firm D call. This CDR3 contains 14 residues. Germline CDR1 is MNHEY and CDR2 is SMNVEV (reference sequence). The V end was cut by 3 bases, the J end by 1 base, with 9 bases between. CDR3 sequence reads: CASSFAVGQETQYF. The DNA for the CDR3 is TGTGCCAGCAGTTTTGCGGTGGGCCAAGAGACCCAGTACTTC.